This entry concerns a single T cell receptor beta chain. This specimen belongs to a study of CD8 T cells in ankylosing spondylitis. Molecular-barcoded quantitative 5'-RACE produced these TCR beta libraries. TCRdb passed the 5' RACE reads through MiXCR, listing each CDR3 protein once. The sample yields under 200,000 distinct CDR3 sequences, 10% to 15% seen once. Trimming shortened V by 6 bases and J by 9 bases, and 9 bases separated the two germline ends. Germline-derived CDR1 and CDR2 are MDHEN and SYDVKM. The CDR3 spans 11 residues. Specimen: blood, either unsorted or a sorted T cell fraction (not recorded which). The TCR sequence derives from a female donor with ankylosing spondylitis or in good health (not recorded which). The chain is built from TRBV28 and TRBJ2-1; no firm D call. The CDR3 is CASSTHTEQFF. The DNA of the CDR3 is TGTGCCAGCAGCACACACACTGAGCAGTTCTTC.